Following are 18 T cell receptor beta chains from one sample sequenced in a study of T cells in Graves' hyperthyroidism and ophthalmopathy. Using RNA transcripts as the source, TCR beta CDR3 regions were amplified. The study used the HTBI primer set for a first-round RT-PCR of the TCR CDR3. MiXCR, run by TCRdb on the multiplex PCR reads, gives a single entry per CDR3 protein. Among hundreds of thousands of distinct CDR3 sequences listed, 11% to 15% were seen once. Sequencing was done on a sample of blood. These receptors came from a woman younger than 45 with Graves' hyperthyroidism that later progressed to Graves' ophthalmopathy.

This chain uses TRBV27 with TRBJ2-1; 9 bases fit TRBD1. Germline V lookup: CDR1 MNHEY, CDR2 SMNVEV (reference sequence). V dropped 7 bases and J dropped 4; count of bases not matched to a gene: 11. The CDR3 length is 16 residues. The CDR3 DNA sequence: TGTGCCAGCACTAATCTCAGGGACAGGGAATACAATGAGCAGTTCTTC. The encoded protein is CASTNLRDREYNEQFF.

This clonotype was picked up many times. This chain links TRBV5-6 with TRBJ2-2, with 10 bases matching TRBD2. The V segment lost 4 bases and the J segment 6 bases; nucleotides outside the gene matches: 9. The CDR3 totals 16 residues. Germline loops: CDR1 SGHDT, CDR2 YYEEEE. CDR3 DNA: TGTGCCAGCAGCCCCTTGGCAGCGGGAGGGGCCGGGGAGCTGTTTTTT. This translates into CASSPLAAGGAGELFF.

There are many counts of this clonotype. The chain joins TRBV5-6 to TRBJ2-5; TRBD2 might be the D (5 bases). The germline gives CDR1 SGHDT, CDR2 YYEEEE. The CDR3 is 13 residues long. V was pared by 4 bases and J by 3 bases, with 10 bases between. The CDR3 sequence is CASSTRDEETQYF. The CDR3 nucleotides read TGTGCCAGCAGCACGAGGGATGAAGAGACCCAGTACTTC.

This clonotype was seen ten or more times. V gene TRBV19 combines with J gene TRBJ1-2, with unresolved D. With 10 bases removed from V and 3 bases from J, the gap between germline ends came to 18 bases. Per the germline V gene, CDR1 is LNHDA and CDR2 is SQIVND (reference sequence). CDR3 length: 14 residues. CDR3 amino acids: CAIKRTDWDYGYTF. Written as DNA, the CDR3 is TGTGCCATCAAGAGAACAGATTGGGACTATGGCTACACCTTC.

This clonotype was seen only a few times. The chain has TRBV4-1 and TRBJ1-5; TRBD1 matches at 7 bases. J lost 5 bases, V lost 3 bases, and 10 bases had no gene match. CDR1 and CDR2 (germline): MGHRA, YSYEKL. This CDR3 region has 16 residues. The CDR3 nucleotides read TGCGCCAGCAGCCACCCCCAGGGGGAGGGATATCAGCCCCAGCATTTT. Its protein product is CASSHPQGEGYQPQHF.

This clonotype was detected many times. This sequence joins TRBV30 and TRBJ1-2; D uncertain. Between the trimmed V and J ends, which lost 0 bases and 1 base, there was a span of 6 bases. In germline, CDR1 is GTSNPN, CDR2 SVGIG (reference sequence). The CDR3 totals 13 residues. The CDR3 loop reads CAWSVVFNYGYTF. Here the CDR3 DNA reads TGTGCCTGGAGTGTTGTCTTTAACTATGGCTACACCTTC.

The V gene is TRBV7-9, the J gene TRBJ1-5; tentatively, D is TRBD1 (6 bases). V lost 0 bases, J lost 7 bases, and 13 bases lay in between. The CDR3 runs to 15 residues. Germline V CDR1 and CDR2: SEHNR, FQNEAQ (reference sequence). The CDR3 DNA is TGTGCCAGCAGCTTAGCCCAGGGGTTAGGGCAGCCCCAGCATTTT. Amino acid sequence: CASSLAQGLGQPQHF. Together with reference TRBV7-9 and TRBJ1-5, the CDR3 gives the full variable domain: DTGVSQNPRHKITKRGQNVTFRCDPISEHNRLYWYRQTLGQGPEFLTYFQNEAQLEKSRLLSDRFSAERPKGSFSTLEIQRTEQGDSAMYLCASSLAQGLGQPQHFGDGTRLSIL.

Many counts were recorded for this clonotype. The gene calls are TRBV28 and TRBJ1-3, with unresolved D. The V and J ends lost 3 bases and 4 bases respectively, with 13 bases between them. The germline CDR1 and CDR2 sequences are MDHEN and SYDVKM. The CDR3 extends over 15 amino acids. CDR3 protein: CASSLLRSKGNTIYF. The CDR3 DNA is TGTGCCAGCAGTTTGTTACGGTCGAAAGGAAACACCATATATTTT.

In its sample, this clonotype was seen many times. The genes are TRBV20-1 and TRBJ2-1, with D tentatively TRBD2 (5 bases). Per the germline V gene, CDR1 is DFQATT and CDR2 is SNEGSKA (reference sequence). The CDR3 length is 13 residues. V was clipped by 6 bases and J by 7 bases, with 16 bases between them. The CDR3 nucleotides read TGCAGTGCCCCGGATCGACGGAGGAATGAGCAGTTCTTC. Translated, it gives CSAPDRRRNEQFF.

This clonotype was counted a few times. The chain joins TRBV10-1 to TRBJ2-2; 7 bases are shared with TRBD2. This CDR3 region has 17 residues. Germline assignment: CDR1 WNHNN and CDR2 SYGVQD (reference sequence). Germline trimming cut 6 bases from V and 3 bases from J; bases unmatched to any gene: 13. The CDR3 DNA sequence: TGCGCCAGCAGGCCTCGATCCGGACTAGAAGACACCGGGGAGCTGTTTTTT. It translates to CASRPRSGLEDTGELFF.

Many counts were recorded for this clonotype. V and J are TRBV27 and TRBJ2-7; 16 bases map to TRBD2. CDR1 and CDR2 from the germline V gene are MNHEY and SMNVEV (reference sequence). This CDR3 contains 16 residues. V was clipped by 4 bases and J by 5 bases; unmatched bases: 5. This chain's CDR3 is CASSSGLAGGRNEQYF. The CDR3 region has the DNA TGTGCCAGCAGTTCGGGACTAGCGGGAGGGCGGAACGAGCAGTACTTC.

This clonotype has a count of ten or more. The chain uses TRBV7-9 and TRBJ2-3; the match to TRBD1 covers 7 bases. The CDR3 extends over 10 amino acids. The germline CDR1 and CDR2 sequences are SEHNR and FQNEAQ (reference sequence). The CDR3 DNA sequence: TGTGCTCTGGACAGGGATACGCAGTATTTT. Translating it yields CALDRDTQYF. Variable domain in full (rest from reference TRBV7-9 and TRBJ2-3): DTGVSQNPRHKITKRGQNVTFRCDPISEHNRLYWYRQTLGQGPEFLTYFQNEAQLEKSRLLSDRFSAERPKGSFSTLEIQRTEQGDSAMYLCALDRDTQYFGPGTRLTVL.

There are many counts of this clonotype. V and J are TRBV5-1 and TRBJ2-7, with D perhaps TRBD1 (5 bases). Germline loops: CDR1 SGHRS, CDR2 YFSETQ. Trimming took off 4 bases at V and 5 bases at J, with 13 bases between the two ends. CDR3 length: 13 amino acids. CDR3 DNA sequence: TGCGCCAGCAGCAATCTACGGACACACGAGCAGTACTTC. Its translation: CASSNLRTHEQYF.

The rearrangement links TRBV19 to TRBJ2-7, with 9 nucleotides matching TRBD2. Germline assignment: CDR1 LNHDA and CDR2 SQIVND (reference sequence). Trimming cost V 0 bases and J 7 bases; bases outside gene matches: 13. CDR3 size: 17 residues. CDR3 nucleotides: TGTGCCAGTAGTATAGATCTGTTCTCGGGACTAGCTGAGGAGCAGTACTTC. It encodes CASSIDLFSGLAEEQYF.

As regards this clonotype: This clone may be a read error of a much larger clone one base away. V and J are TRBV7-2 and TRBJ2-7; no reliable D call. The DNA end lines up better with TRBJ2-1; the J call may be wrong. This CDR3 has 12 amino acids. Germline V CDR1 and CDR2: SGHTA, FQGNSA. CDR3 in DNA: TGTGCCAGCAGCTTGGTGGTCTACGAGCAGTTCTTC. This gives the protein CASSLVVYEQFF.

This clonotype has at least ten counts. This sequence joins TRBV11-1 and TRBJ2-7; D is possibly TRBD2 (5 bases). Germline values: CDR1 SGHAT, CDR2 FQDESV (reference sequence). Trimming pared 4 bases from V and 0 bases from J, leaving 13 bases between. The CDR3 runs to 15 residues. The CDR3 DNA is TGTGCCAGCAGCTATAGCGCGCTCAACTCCTACGAGCAGTACTTC. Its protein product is CASSYSALNSYEQYF.

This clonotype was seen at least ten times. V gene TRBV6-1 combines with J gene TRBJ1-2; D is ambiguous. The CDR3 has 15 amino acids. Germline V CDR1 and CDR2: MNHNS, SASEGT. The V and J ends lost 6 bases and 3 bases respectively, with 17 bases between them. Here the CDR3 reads CASSPHQRMDYGYTF. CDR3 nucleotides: TGTGCCAGCAGCCCCCACCAGAGGATGGACTATGGCTACACCTTC.

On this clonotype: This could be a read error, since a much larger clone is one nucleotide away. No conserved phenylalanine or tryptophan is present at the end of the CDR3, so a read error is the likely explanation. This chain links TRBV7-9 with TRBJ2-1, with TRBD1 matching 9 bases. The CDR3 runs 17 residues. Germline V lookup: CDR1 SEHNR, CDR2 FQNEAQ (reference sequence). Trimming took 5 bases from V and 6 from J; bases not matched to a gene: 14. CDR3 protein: CASSQGTGTGQLNEQFS. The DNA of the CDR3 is TGTGCCAGCAGCCAAGGGACCGGGACAGGGCAGCTCAATGAGCAGTTCTCC.